This T cell receptor (beta chain) is from a study of PD-1 blockade in classical Hodgkin lymphoma. Whole-study context: The study gave patients nivolumab 3 mg/kg intravenously every 2 weeks.

Time point here: cycle 4 day 1 (C4D1), after around six weeks of nivolumab. Each patient's relapse followed autologous stem cell transplantation, and brentuximab vedotin exposure varied. CDR3 size: 15 residues. V lost 2 bases and J lost 4, with 14 bases in between. Germline V gene lookup returns CDR1 MNHEY and CDR2 SVGAGI. Profiling relied on immunoSEQ multiplex PCR, and the TCRdb table lists in-frame clones only, not all of them. The data show roughly 100,000 clones, more than 70% seen once. This TCR came from a human donor with classical Hodgkin lymphoma. This specimen was peripheral blood mononuclear cells (PBMCs), taken before the fourth cycle of nivolumab. The rearrangement joins TRBV6-5 to TRBJ1-2; TRBD1 might be the D (5 bases). The CDR3 nucleotides are TGTGCCAGCAGTTACGCCCTGAGGGGAGGCTATGGCTACACCTTC. Amino acids: CASSYALRGGYGYTF.